This TCR beta chain was captured by sequencing in a study of blood T cells in healthy people across ages. In germline, CDR1 is SQVTM, CDR2 ANQGSEA. Trimming removed 0 bases at V and 0 bases at J, with 8 bases between. This CDR3 has 14 amino acids. This clonotype showed up just a few times. Together with a sample-barcoded 5' primer, a J-beta primer mix was included in a second PCR lasting roughly 6 to 12 cycles. TCRdb re-analysed the 5' RACE reads in MiXCR, keeping a single row per CDR3 protein. The sample lists approximately 850,000 distinct CDR3 sequences; roughly 60% were seen once. The source material was blood. The chain couples TRBV29-1 to TRBJ1-2; D might be TRBD1 (5 bases). The source is a man aged 30 to 39 in good health. CDR3 residues: CSVEDRGSNYGYTF. The CDR3 coding sequence is TGCAGCGTTGAAGACCGGGGGTCTAACTATGGCTACACCTTC.